This T cell receptor beta chain was profiled in a study of response to subunit inactivated influenza vaccine. TCRdb called the RT-PCR reads again in MiXCR, with one record for every CDR3 protein. The table shows just under 550,000 distinct CDR3 sequences, with approximately 22% occurring only once. The ends were cut back, 4 bases at V and 0 bases at J, with 11 bases in the middle. The CDR3 has 14 amino acids. Per germline, CDR1 SGHKS and CDR2 YYEKEE (reference sequence). This clonotype was seen many times. Antigen unknown. Points from the study as a whole: The authors suggested that every seasonal influenza vaccination recruits few new T cells.

Another study also made use of these data, one on T cells expressing NK-cell markers. As that study records: Making the TCR beta cDNA relied on 5'RACE template switching with UMIs. In 5 to 7 donors, dominant CD3+CD56+NKG2C+ clones formed about 1.0-7.5% of CD8+ cells. In several donors, these clonotypes also led the CD3+CD56-NKG2C+ fraction.

The sequences come from CD4+ T cells sorted from PBMCs, collected 12 days after vaccination. The V call is TRBV5-5, the J call TRBJ2-7; D uncertain. This sequence was found in a man aged 50 or older who received an inactivated influenza vaccine. This CDR3 is CASSTAPHSYEQYF. Here the CDR3 DNA reads TGTGCCAGCAGCACCGCACCGCACTCCTACGAGCAGTACTTC.